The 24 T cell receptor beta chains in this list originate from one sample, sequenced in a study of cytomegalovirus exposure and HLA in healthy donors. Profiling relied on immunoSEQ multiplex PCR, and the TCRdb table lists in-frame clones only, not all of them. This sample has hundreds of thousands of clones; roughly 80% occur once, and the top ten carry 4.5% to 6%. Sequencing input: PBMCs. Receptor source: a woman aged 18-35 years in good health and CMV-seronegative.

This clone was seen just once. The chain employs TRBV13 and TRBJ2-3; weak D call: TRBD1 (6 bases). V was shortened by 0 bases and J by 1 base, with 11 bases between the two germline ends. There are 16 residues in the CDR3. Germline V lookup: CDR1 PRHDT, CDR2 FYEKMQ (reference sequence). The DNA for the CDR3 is TGTGCCAGCAGCTTAGGTTGGGGGCGGCGCACAGATACGCAGTATTTT. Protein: CASSLGWGRRTDTQYF.

CDR3 loop: CASSQDWGGAGGYTF. CDR3 bases: TGTGCCAGCAGCCAAGATTGGGGGGGGGCTGGTGGCTACACCTTC. The J gene is TRBJ1-2, the V gene TRBV4-2, with D tentatively TRBD1 (6 bases). Trimming took 0 bases from V and 7 from J, leaving 15 bases between them. CDR3 length: 15 residues. Germline loops: CDR1 LGHNA, CDR2 YNFKEQ.

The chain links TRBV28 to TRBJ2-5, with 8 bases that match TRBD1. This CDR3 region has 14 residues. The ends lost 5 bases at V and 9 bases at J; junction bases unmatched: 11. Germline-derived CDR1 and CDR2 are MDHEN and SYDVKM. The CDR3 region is CASSPQGVRRAQYF. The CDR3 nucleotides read TGTGCCAGCAGTCCACAGGGGGTCCGGCGGGCCCAGTACTTC.

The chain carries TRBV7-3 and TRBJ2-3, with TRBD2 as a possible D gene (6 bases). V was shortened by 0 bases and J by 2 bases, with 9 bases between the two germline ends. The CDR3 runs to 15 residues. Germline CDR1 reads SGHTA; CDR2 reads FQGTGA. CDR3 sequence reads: CASSLTGGPTDTQYF. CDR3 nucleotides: TGTGCCAGCAGCTTAACGGGGGGACCCACAGATACGCAGTATTTT.

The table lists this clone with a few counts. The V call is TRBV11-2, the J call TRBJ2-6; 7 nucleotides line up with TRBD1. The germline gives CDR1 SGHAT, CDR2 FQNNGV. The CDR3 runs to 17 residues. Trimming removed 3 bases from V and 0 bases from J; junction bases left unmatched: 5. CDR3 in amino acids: CASSFKAGGSGANVLTF. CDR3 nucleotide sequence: TGTGCCAGCAGCTTTAAGGCAGGGGGCTCTGGGGCCAACGTCCTGACTTTC.

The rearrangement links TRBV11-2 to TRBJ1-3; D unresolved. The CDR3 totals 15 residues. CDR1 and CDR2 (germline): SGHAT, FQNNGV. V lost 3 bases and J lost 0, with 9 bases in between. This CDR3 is CASSLAASSGNTIYF. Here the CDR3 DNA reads TGTGCCAGCAGCTTGGCTGCGAGCTCTGGAAACACCATATATTTT.

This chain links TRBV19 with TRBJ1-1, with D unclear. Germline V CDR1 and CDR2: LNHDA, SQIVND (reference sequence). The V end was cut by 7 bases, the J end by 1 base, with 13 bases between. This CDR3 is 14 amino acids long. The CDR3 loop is CASTPGGQNTEAFF. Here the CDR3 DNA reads TGTGCCAGTACCCCAGGTGGCCAGAACACTGAAGCTTTCTTT.

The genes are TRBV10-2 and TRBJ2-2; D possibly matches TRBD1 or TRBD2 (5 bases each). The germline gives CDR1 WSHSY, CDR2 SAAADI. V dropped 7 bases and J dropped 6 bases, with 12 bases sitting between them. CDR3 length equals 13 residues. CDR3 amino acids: CASNQQDSGELFF. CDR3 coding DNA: TGCGCCAGCAATCAACAGGACTCCGGGGAGCTGTTTTTT.

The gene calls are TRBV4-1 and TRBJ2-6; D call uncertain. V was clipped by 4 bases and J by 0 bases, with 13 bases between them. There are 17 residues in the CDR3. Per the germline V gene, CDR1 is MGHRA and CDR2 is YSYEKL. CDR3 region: CASSPRLGVSGANVLTF. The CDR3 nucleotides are TGCGCCAGCAGCCCGCGATTGGGCGTCTCTGGGGCCAACGTCCTGACTTTC.

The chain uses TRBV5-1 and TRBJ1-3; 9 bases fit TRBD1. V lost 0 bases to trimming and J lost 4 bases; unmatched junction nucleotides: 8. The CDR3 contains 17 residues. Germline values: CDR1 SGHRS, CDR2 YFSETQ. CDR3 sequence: CASSLEQGAVVGNTIYF. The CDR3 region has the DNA TGCGCCAGCAGCTTGGAACAGGGGGCCGTAGTAGGAAACACCATATATTTT. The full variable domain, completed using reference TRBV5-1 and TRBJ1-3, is KAGVTQTPRYLIKTRGQQVTLSCSPISGHRSVSWYQQTPGQGLQFLFEYFSETQRNKGNFPGRFSGRQFSNSRSEMNVSTLELGDSALYLCASSLEQGAVVGNTIYFGEGSWLTVV.

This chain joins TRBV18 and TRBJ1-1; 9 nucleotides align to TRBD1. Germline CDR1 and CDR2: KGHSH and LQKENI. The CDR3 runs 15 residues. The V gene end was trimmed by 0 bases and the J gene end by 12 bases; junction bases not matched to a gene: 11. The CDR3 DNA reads TGTGCCAGCTCACCACCGGTGGGACAGGGAGGGTCGCCTTTCTTT. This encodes CASSPPVGQGGSPFF. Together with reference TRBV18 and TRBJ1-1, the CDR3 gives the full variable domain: NAGVMQNPRHLVRRRGQEARLRCSPMKGHSHVYWYRQLPEEGLKFMVYLQKENIIDESGMPKERFSAEFPKEGPSILRIQQVVRGDSAAYFCASSPPVGQGGSPFFGQGTRLTVV.

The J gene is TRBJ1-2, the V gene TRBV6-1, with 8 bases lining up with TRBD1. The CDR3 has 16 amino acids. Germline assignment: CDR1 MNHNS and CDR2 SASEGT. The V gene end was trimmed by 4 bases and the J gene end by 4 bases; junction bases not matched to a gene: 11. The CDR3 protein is CASSAGDRGLGYGYTF. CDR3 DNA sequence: TGTGCCAGCAGTGCAGGAGACAGGGGTTTGGGCTATGGCTACACCTTC.

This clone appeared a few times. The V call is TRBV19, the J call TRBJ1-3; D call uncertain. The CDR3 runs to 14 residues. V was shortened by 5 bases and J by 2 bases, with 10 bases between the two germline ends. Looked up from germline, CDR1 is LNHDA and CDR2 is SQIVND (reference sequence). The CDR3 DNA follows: TGTGCCAGTAGTCCCGGGTTGGCTGGAAACACCATATATTTT. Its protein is CASSPGLAGNTIYF.

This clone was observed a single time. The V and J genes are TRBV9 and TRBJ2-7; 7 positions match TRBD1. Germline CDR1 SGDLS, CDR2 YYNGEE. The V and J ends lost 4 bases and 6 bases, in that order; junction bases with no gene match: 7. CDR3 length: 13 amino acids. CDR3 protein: CASSPRQGPEQYF. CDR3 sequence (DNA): TGTGCCAGCAGCCCACGACAGGGTCCCGAGCAGTACTTC.

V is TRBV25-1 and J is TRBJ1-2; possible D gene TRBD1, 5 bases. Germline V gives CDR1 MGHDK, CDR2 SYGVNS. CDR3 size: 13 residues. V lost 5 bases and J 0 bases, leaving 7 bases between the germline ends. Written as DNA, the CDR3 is TGTGCCAGCAGTAAGGGGACTAACTATGGCTACACCTTC. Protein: CASSKGTNYGYTF.

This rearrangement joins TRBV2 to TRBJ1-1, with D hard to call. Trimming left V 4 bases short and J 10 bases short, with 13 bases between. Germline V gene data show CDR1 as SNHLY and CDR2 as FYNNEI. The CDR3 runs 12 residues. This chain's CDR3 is CASSGYSYAAFF. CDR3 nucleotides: TGTGCCAGCAGTGGTTACAGCTATGCAGCTTTCTTT.

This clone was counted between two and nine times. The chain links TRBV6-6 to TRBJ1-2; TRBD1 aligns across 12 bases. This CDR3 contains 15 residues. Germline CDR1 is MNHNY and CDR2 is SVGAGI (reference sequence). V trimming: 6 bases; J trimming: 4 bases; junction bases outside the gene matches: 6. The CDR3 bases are TGTGCCAGCAGATGGGGACAGGGGGCGTTCTATGGCTACACCTTC. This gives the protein CASRWGQGAFYGYTF.

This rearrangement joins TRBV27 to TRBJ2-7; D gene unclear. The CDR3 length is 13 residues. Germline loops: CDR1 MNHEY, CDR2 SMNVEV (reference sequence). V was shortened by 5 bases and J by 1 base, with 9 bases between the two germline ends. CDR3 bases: TGTGCCAGCAGTCGGGCACATTCCTACGAGCAGTACTTC. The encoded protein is CASSRAHSYEQYF.

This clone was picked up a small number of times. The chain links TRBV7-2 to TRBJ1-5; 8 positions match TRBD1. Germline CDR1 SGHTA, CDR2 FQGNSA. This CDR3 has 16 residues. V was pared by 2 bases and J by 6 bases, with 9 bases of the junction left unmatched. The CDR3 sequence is CASSLYAETGAQPQHF. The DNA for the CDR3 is TGTGCCAGCAGCTTATACGCAGAGACAGGGGCTCAGCCCCAGCATTTT.

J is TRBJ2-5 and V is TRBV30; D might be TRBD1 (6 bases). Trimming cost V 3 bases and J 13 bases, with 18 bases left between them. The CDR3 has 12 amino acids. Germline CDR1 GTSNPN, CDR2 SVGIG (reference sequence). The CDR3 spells CAWSRTGSGAYF. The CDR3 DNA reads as TGTGCCTGGAGCCGAACGGGGTCAGGGGCGTACTTC.

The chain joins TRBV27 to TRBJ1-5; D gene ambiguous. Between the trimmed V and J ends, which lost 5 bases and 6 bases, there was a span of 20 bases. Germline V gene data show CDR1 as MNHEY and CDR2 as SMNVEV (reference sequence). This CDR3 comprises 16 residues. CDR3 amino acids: CASSHSPALSGQPQHF. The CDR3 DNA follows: TGTGCCAGCAGTCACTCACCCGCATTAAGTGGTCAGCCCCAGCATTTT.

This CDR3 reads CAWSDTLQETQYF. CDR3 DNA: TGTGCCTGGAGTGACACCCTCCAAGAGACCCAGTACTTC. The chain recombines TRBV30 with TRBJ2-5; D call uncertain. V was cut by 1 base and J by 1 base, with 7 bases left in between. Germline CDR1 is GTSNPN and CDR2 is SVGIG (reference sequence). CDR3 size: 13 residues. The complete variable domain, with remaining parts taken from reference TRBV30 and TRBJ2-5, reads SQTIHQWPATLVQPVGSPLSLECTVEGTSNPNLYWYRQAAGRGLQLLFYSVGIGQISSEVPQNLSASRPQDRQFILSSKKLLLSDSGFYLCAWSDTLQETQYFGPGTRLLVL.

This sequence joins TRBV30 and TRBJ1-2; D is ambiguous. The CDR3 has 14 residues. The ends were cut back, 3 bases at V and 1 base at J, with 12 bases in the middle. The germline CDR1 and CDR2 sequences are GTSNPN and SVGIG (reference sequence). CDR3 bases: TGTGCCTGGAGAGATCCATCGAGTAACTATGGCTACACCTTC. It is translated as CAWRDPSSNYGYTF.

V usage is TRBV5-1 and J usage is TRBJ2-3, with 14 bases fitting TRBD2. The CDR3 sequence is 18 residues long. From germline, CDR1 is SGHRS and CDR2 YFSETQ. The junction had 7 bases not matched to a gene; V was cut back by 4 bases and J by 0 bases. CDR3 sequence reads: CASSPGLAGVTSTDTQYF. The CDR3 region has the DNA TGCGCCAGCAGCCCGGGACTAGCGGGAGTAACAAGCACAGATACGCAGTATTTT.